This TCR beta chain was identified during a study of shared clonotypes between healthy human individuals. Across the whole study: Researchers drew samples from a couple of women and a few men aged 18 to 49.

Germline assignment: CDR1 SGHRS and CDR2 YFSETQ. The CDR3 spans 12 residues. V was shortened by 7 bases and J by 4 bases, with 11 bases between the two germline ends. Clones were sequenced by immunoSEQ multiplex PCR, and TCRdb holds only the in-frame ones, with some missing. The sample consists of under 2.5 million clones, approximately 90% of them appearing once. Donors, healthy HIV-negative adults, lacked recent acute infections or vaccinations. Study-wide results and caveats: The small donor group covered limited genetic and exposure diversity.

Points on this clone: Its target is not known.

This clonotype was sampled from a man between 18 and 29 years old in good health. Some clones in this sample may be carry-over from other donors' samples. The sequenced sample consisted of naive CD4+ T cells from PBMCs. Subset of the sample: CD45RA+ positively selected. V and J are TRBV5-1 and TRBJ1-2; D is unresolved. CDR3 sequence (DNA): TGCGCCAGCGCAAGGTCGGGCTATGGCTACACCTTC. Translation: CASARSGYGYTF.